These 13 T cell receptor beta chains came from one sample sequenced in a study of T cells in Graves' hyperthyroidism and ophthalmopathy. What was amplified from RNA transcripts were TCR beta CDR3 regions. Initially, a first-round RT-PCR of the TCR CDR3 employed the HTBI primer set. A single record per CDR3 protein comes from TCRdb applying MiXCR to the multiplex PCR reads. The table has 490,000 or so distinct CDR3 sequences, approximately 20% seen once. Sequencing input: blood. These receptors were collected from a man aged 40-50 years with Graves' ophthalmopathy.

This clonotype appeared a few times. The chain uses TRBV10-3 and TRBJ2-5, with 7 bases identical to TRBD1. Germline CDR1 reads ENHRY; CDR2 reads SYGVKD. V was clipped by 6 bases and J by 5 bases; unmatched bases: 6. This CDR3 region has 13 residues. CDR3 protein: CAISQTGLETQYF. CDR3 nucleotide sequence: TGTGCCATCAGCCAGACAGGGCTGGAGACCCAGTACTTC.

This rearrangement joins TRBV5-1 to TRBJ2-1, with TRBD1 as a possible D gene (8 bases). The CDR3 loop spans 15 amino acids. Trimming took off 2 bases at V and 4 bases at J, with 13 bases between the two ends. The V gene's germline CDR1 is SGHRS and CDR2 YFSETQ. CDR3 loop: CASSLQGGYYNEQFF. The CDR3 nucleotides are TGCGCCAGCAGCTTACAGGGGGGGTATTACAATGAGCAGTTCTTC.

J is TRBJ2-7 and V is TRBV10-3, with D possibly being TRBD1 or TRBD2 (5 bases each). CDR3 length: 14 residues. With 3 bases removed from V and 4 bases from J, the gap between germline ends came to 13 bases. Germline V gene lookup returns CDR1 ENHRY and CDR2 SYGVKD. The CDR3 coding sequence is TGTGCCATCAGTGAACGGGACGGGCCATACGAGCAGTACTTC. It codes for CAISERDGPYEQYF.

This clonotype occurred many times. The chain combines TRBV5-1 with TRBJ2-1, with 15 bases matching TRBD2. The length of the CDR3 is 16 residues. The germline CDR1 and CDR2 sequences are SGHRS and YFSETQ. J lost 8 bases, V lost 5 bases, and 8 bases had no gene match. Written as DNA, the CDR3 is TGCGCCAGCAGTTACGGACTAGCGGGAGGGTTTGATGAGCAGTTCTTC. This gives the protein CASSYGLAGGFDEQFF.

The J gene is TRBJ1-1, the V gene TRBV5-6; the D gene is possibly TRBD1 (5 bases). V was clipped by 9 bases and J by 1 base, with 22 bases between them. The CDR3 spans 16 residues. Germline V gene data show CDR1 as SGHDT and CDR2 as YYEEEE. The CDR3 coding sequence is TGTGCCACCAACCTCAGGAGGGGAGGCTCGAACACTGAAGCTTTCTTT. Translated, it gives CATNLRRGGSNTEAFF.

On this clonotype itself: A read error may produce the germline difference seen at one junction end. This chain joins TRBV11-2 and TRBJ1-2, with 8 bases that match TRBD1. The CDR3 consists of 13 residues. Germline CDR1 reads SGHAT; CDR2 reads FQNNGV. Here the CDR3 reads CASSFPGTGGYAF. As DNA, the CDR3 is TGTGCCAGCAGCTTTCCCGGGACAGGAGGCTACGCCTTC. Complete variable domain (other parts from reference TRBV11-2 and TRBJ1-2): EAGVAQSPRYKIIEKRQSVAFWCNPISGHATLYWYQQILGQGPKLLIQFQNNGVVDDSQLPKDRFSAERLKGVDSTLKIQPAKLEDSAVYLCASSFPGTGGYAFGSGTRLTVV.

The chain combines TRBV10-3 with TRBJ2-3; 14 bases are shared with TRBD2. Germline CDR1 reads ENHRY; CDR2 reads SYGVKD. The CDR3 is 14 residues long. The ends lost 10 bases at V and 4 bases at J; junction bases unmatched: 4. The CDR3 DNA sequence: TGTGCCACCCAGGGACTAGCGGGAGCAGATACGCAGTATTTT. Its protein is CATQGLAGADTQYF.

This clonotype was seen many times. The gene calls are TRBV28 and TRBJ2-1, with D tentatively TRBD2 (6 bases). The CDR3 length is 15 residues. CDR1 and CDR2 (germline): MDHEN, SYDVKM. V was pared by 5 bases and J by 4 bases, with 15 bases between. The DNA for the CDR3 is TGTGCCAGCAGTCTTAGCGGAAACATTTACAATGAGCAGTTCTTC. Encoded protein: CASSLSGNIYNEQFF.

This clonotype was seen a few times. The chain couples TRBV4-3 to TRBJ1-2; perhaps TRBD1 as D (6 bases). Germline CDR1 reads LGHNA; CDR2 reads YSLEER. This CDR3 is 15 amino acids long. The germline V and J ends were trimmed by 3 bases and 2 bases, with 13 bases remaining between them. The CDR3 region is CASSQAGTINYGYTF. DNA for the CDR3: TGCGCCAGCAGCCAGGCCGGGACAATCAACTATGGCTACACCTTC.

The sample holds many counts of this clonotype. The V call is TRBV20-1, the J call TRBJ2-7; 11 positions agree with TRBD1. The CDR3 consists of 16 residues. CDR1 DFQATT and CDR2 SNEGSKA come from the germline V gene (reference sequence). Trimming took 2 bases from V and 7 from J; bases not matched to a gene: 13. The CDR3 protein is CSARRYSRDRGREQYF. The CDR3 DNA reads TGCAGTGCTAGAAGGTATTCCCGGGACAGGGGGAGGGAGCAGTACTTC.

At least ten counts were recorded for this clonotype. The chain recombines TRBV5-1 with TRBJ2-7; a weak D match, TRBD2 (5 bases). This CDR3 contains 14 residues. Germline CDR1 and CDR2: SGHRS and YFSETQ. V gave up 0 bases and J gave up 5 bases, with 12 bases separating them. The CDR3: CASSLVGSIHEQYF. The DNA for the CDR3 is TGCGCCAGCAGCTTGGTAGGGAGCATCCACGAGCAGTACTTC.

In DNA, the CDR3 is TGTGCCAGCAGCCCTTTCCGGGGGGCCTCCTACGAGCAGTACTTC. It encodes CASSPFRGASYEQYF. The chain joins TRBV5-4 to TRBJ2-7, with a possible D match to TRBD2 (7 bases). Trimming removed 4 bases from V and 0 bases from J, with 14 bases in between. Germline V gene lookup returns CDR1 SGHNT and CDR2 YYREEE (reference sequence). The length of the CDR3 is 15 residues.

The rearrangement links TRBV10-1 to TRBJ2-2; D unresolved. V lost 3 bases to trimming and J lost 6 bases, with 5 bases between them. Germline assignment: CDR1 WNHNN and CDR2 SYGVQD (reference sequence). The CDR3 extends over 12 amino acids. DNA for the CDR3: TGCGCCAGCAGTGATGAGTCCGGGGAGCTGTTTTTT. Protein product: CASSDESGELFF.